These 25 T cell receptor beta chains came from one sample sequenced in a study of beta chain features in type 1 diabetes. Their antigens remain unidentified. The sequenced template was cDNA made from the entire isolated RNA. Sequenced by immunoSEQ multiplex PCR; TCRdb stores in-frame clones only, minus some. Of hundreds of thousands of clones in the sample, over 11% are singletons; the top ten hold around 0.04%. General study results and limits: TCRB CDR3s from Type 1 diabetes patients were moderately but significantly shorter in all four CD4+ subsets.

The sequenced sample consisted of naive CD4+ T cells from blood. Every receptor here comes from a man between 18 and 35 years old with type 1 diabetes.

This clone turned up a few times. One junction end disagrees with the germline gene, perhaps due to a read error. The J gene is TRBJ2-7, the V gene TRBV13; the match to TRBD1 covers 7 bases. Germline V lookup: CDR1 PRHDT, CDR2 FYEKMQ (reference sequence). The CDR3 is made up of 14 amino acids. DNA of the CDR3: TGTGCCAGCAGCCTAGGACAGGCGACCTACGAGCAGTACTTC. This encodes CASSLGQATYEQYF.

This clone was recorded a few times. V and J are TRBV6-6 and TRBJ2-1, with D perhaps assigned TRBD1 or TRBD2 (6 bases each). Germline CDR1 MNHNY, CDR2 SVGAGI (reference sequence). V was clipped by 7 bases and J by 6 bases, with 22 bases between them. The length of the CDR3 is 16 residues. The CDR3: CASIPGGGGPRNEQFF. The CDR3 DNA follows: TGTGCCAGCATTCCCGGGGGCGGTGGTCCTCGCAATGAGCAGTTCTTC.

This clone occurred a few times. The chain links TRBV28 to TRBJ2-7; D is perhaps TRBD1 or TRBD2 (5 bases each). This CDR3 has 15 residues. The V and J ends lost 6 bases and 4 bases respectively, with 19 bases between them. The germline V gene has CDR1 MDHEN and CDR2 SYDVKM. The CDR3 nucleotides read TGTGCCAGCAGCCTTACGTCGGGACCCAGATACGAGCAGTACTTC. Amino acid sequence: CASSLTSGPRYEQYF.

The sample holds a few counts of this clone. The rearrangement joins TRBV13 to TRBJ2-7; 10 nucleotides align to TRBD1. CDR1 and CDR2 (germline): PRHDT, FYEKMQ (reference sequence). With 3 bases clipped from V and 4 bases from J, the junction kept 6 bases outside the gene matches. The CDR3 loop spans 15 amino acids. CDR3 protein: CASSFTRTGGYEQYF. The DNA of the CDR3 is TGTGCCAGCAGCTTTACCCGGACAGGGGGATACGAGCAGTACTTC.

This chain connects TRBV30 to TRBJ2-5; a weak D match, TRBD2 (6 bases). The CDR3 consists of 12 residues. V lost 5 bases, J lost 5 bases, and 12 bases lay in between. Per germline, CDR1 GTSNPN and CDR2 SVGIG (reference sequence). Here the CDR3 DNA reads TGTGCCTGGGGGGACTGGCGGGAGACCCAGTACTTC. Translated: CAWGDWRETQYF.

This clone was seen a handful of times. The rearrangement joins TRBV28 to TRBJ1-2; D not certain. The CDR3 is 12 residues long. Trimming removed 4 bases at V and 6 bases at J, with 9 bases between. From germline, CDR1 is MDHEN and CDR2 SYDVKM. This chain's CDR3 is CASSSPQDGYTF. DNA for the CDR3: TGTGCCAGCAGTTCCCCCCAGGATGGCTACACCTTC.

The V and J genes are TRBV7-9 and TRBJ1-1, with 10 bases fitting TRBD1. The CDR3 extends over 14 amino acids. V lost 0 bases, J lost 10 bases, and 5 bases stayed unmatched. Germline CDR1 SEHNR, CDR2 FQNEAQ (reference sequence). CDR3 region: CASSLALDRGRAFF. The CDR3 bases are TGTGCCAGCAGCTTAGCCCTGGACAGGGGGAGAGCTTTCTTT.

The CDR3 protein is CASSLSTEGNEKLFF. In nucleotides, the CDR3 is TGTGCCAGCAGTTTATCCACCGAGGGGAATGAAAAACTGTTTTTT. The chain uses TRBV28 and TRBJ1-4, with D perhaps TRBD1 (5 bases). Trimming removed 1 base at V and 5 bases at J, with 11 bases between. This CDR3 is 15 amino acids long. Germline V CDR1 and CDR2: MDHEN, SYDVKM.

For the CDR3, the DNA is TGCGCCAGCAGCTTGGACGAATCCTCGCAGTACTTC. Translation gives CASSLDESSQYF. The chain combines TRBV5-1 with TRBJ2-7; no clear D gene. Germline V gene sequence: CDR1 SGHRS, CDR2 YFSETQ. Trimming removed 0 bases at V and 9 bases at J, with 10 bases between. This CDR3 has 12 residues.

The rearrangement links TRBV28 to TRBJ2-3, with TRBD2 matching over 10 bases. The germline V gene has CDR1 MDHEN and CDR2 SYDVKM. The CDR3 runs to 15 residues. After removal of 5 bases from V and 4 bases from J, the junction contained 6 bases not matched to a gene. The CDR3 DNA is TGTGCCAGCAGTGCAGCGGGAGGGCCCGCAGATACGCAGTATTTT. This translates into CASSAAGGPADTQYF.

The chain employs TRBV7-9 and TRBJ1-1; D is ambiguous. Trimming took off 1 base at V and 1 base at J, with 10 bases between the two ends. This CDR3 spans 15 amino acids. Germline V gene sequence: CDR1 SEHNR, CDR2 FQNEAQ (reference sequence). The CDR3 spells CASSLVGGWNTEAFF. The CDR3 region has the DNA TGTGCCAGCAGCTTAGTCGGCGGTTGGAACACTGAAGCTTTCTTT.

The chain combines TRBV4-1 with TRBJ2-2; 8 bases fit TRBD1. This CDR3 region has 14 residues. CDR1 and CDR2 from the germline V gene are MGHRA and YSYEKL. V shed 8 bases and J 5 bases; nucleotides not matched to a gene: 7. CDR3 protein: CASGGQGRTGELFF. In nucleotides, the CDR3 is TGCGCCAGCGGAGGACAGGGAAGGACCGGGGAGCTGTTTTTT.

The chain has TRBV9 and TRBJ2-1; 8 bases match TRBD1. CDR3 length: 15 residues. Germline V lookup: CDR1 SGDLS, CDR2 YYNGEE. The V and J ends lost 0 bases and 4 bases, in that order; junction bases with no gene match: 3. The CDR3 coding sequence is TGTGCCAGCAGCGTAGGACAGGGGCTATACAATGAGCAGTTCTTC. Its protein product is CASSVGQGLYNEQFF.

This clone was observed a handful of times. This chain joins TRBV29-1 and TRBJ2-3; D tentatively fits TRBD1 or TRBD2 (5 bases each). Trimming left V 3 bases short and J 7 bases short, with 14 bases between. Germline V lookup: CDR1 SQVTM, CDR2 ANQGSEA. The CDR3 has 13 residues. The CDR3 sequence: CSVEGRLINTQYF. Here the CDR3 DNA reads TGCAGCGTTGAGGGACGCCTAATCAATACGCAGTATTTT.

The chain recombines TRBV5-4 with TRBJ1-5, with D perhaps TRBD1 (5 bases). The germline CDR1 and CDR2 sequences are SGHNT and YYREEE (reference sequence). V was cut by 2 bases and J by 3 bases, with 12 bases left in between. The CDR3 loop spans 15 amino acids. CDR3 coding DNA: TGTGCCAGCAGCTTTGGCGGGACCGTCAATCAGCCCCAGCATTTT. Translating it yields CASSFGGTVNQPQHF.

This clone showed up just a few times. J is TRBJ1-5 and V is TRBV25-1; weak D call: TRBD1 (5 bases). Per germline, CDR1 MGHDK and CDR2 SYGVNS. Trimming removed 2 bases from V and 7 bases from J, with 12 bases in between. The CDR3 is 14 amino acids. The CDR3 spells CASSESRAVQPQHF. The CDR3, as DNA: TGTGCCAGCAGTGAAAGCAGGGCTGTCCAGCCCCAGCATTTT.

CDR3 coding DNA: TGCGCCAGCAGCCGACCGGACAGGGCTGGAAACACCATATATTTT. Translated, it gives CASSRPDRAGNTIYF. The chain links TRBV4-1 to TRBJ1-3, with TRBD1 matching over 8 bases. Germline V CDR1 and CDR2: MGHRA, YSYEKL. The CDR3 sequence is 15 residues long. V trimming: 4 bases; J trimming: 2 bases; junction bases outside the gene matches: 4.

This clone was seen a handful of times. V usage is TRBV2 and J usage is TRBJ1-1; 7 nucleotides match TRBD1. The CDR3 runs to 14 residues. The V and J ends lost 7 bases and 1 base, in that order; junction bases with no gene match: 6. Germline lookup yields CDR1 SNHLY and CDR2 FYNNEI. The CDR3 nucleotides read TGTGCCAGCACCTCGACAGGGAGGAACACTGAAGCTTTCTTT. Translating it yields CASTSTGRNTEAFF.

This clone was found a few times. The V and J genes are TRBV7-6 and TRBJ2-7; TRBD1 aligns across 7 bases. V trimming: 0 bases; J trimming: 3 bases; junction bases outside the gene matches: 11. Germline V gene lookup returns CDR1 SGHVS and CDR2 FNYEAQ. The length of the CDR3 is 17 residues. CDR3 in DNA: TGTGCCAGCAGCTTAGCCGTGGACAGGTCCCTCCACTACGAGCAGTACTTC. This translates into CASSLAVDRSLHYEQYF.

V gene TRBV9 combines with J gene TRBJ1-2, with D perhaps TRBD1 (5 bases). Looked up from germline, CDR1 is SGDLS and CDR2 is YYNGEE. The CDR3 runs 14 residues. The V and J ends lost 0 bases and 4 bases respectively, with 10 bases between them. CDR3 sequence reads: CASSVEGALYGYTF. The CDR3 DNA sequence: TGTGCCAGCAGCGTAGAAGGGGCCCTCTATGGCTACACCTTC. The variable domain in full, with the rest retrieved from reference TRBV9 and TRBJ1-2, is DSGVTQTPKHLITATGQRVTLRCSPRSGDLSVYWYQQSLDQGLQFLIQYYNGEERAKGNILERFSAQQFPDLHSELNLSSLELGDSALYFCASSVEGALYGYTFGSGTRLTVV.

CDR3 coding DNA: TGTGCCAGCAGTTTAGACAGCCCATTTGTTCATGGCTACACCTTC. Its protein product is CASSLDSPFVHGYTF. The gene calls are TRBV27 and TRBJ1-2; D perhaps matches TRBD1 (5 bases). V was pared by 2 bases and J by 6 bases, with 16 bases between. This CDR3 region has 15 residues. Germline loops: CDR1 MNHEY, CDR2 SMNVEV (reference sequence).

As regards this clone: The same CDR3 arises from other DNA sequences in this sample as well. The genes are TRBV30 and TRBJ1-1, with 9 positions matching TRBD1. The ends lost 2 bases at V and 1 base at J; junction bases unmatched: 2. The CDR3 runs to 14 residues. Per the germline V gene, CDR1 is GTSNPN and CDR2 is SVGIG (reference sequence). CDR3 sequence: CAWSRGQGNTEAFF. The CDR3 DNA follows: TGTGCCTGGAGTAGGGGACAGGGGAACACTGAAGCTTTCTTT. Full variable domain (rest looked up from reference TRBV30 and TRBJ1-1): SQTIHQWPATLVQPVGSPLSLECTVEGTSNPNLYWYRQAAGRGLQLLFYSVGIGQISSEVPQNLSASRPQDRQFILSSKKLLLSDSGFYLCAWSRGQGNTEAFFGQGTRLTVV.

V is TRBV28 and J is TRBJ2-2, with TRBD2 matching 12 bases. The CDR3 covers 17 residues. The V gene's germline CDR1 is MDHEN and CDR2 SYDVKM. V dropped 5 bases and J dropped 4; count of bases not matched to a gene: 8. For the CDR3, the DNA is TGTGCCAGCAGTCGGGGGACTAGCGGGTATAGCACCGGGGAGCTGTTTTTT. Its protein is CASSRGTSGYSTGELFF. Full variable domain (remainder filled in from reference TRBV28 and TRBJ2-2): DVKVTQSSRYLVKRTGEKVFLECVQDMDHENMFWYRQDPGLGLRLIYFSYDVKMKEKGDIPEGYSVSREKKERFSLILESASTNQTSMYLCASSRGTSGYSTGELFFGEGSRLTVL.

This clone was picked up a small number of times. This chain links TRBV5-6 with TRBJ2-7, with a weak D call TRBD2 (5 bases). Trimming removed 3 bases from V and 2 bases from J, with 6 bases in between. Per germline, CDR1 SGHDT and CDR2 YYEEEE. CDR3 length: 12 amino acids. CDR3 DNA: TGTGCCAGCAGCTCCGGGGCCTACGAGCAGTACTTC. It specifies CASSSGAYEQYF.

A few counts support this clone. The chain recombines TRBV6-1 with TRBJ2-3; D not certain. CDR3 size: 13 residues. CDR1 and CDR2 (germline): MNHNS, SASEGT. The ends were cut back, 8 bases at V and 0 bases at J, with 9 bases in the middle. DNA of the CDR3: TGTGCCAGCCTCTTCGACAGCACAGATACGCAGTATTTT. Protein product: CASLFDSTDTQYF.